The clone carrying this T cell receptor beta chain was seen a handful of times. Its cognate antigen is unknown. These data originate in a study of regulatory T cells in long-lasting Graves disease. Turning to the study itself: Under 3 months of antithyroid drugs had been taken by newly diagnosed Graves' patients. The study, taken as a whole, reports: Shared public clonotypes totalled about 2,600 in persistent patients, compared with some 920 in new patients.

The V gene lost 3 bases and the J gene lost 3 bases, with 9 bases spanning the gap. The CDR3 is 13 residues long. Germline lookup yields CDR1 DFQATT and CDR2 SNEGSKA (reference sequence). Combining iRepertoire HTBI primers with Arm-PCR of CDR3 regions, the authors built TCR beta libraries. TCRdb independently ran MiXCR on the multiplex PCR reads; one entry per CDR3 protein. The repertoire includes 400,000 to 500,000 distinct CDR3 sequences, about a sixth of them detected once, and approximately 11% sits in the top ten. Time point here: newly diagnosed GD, antithyroid drugs for less than 3 months. Following extraction of RNA from PBMCs, that RNA was used to make the TCR library. Patients of an endocrinology department in Xi'an, China, were included. These data were also reused for a study on T cells in Graves' hyperthyroidism and ophthalmopathy. Per that study: Ophthalmopathy was predicted by the model a median of around 5.9 months ahead of onset.

This TCR was recovered from a woman aged 25 to 45 with Graves disease. This sequence joins TRBV20-1 and TRBJ1-5; no clear D gene. Sequences were derived from peripheral blood mononuclear cells (PBMCs), sampled at new diagnosis, from a patient treated with antithyroid drugs. CDR3 in DNA: TGCAGTGCTAGTGGCCGGATCAATCAGCCCCAGCATTTT. Amino acids: CSASGRINQPQHF.